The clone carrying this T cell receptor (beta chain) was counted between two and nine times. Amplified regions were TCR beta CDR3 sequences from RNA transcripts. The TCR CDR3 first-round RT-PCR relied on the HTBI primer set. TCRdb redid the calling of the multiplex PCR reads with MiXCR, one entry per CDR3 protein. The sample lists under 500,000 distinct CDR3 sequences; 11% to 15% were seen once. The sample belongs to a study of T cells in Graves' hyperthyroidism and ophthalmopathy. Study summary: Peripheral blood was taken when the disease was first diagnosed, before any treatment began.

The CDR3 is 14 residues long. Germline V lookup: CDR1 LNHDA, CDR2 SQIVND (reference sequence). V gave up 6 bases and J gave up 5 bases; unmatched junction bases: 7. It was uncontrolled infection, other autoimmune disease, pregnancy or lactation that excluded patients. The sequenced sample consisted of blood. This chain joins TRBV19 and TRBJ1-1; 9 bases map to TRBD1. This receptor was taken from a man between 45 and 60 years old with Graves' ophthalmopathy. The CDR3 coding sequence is TGTGCCAGTAGCATGACAGGGGGTTTGACTGAAGCTTTCTTT. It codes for CASSMTGGLTEAFF.